This TCR beta chain was identified in a study of T cell responses to AZD1222 COVID-19 vaccine. The study, taken as a whole, reports: After the peak T cell response, and only then, were repertoires sampled. Spike-spanning, vaccine-associated CD4 TCRs were dominant at 160-218 and 743-854. Donors were chiefly white British, with a greater number of females, and clonal diversity was perhaps underestimated.

Profiled with immunoSEQ multiplex PCR; TCRdb holds only in-frame clones, not every one. The sample shows about 150,000 clones, 75% to 90% of them seen only once. In regard to this clone: The antigen is undetermined.

Germline values: CDR1 SGHTA, CDR2 FQGNSA. V was shortened by 4 bases and J by 8 bases, with 11 bases between the two germline ends. CDR3 length: 12 residues. The input for sequencing was peripheral blood, taken on day 0 of AZD1222 vaccination. This clonotype was sampled from an adult in good health. This chain connects TRBV7-2 to TRBJ1-2, with TRBD1 as a possible D gene (5 bases). The CDR3 here is CASSSGDFGYTF. The CDR3 region has the DNA TGTGCCAGCAGCTCGGGGGACTTCGGCTACACCTTC.